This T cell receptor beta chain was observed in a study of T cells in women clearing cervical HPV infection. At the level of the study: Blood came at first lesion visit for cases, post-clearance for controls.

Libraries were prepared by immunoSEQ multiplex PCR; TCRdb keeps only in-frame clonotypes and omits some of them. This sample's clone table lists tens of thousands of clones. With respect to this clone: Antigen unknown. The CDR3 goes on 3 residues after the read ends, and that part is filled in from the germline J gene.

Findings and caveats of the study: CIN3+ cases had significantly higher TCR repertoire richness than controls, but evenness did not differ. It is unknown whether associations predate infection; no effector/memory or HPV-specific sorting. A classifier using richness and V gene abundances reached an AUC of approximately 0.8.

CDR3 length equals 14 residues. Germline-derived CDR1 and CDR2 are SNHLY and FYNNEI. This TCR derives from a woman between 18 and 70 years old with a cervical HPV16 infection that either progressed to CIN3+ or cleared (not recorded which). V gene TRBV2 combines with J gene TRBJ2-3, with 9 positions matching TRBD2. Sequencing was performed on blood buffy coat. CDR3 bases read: TGTGCCAGCAGTGAAGCTCAGCGGGAGGTCGCG. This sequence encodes CASSEAQREVA. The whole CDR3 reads CASSEAQREVAQYF.